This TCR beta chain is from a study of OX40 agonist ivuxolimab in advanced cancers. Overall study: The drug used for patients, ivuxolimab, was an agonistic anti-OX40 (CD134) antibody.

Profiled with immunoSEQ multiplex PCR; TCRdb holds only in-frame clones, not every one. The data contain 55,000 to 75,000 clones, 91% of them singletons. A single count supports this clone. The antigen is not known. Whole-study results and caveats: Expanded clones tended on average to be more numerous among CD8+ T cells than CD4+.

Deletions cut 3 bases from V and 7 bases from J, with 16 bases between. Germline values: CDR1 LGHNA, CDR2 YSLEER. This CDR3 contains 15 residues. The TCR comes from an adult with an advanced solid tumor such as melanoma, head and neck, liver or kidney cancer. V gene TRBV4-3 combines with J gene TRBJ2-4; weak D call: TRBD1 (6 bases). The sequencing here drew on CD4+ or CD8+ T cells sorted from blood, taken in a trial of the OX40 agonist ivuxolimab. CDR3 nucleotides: TGCGCCAGCAGCCAGTCCGACAGGCTGGGGAACATTCAGTACTTC. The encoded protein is CASSQSDRLGNIQYF.